Sequencing of this TCR beta chain was carried out in a study of T cells after yellow fever vaccination. At the level of the study: Preparation used SMART-Seq v4 Ultra Low Input for the low-cell-number fractions.

This CDR3 spans 15 amino acids. Germline V CDR1 and CDR2: SGHNT, YYREEE (reference sequence). The V and J ends lost 4 bases and 3 bases, in that order; junction bases with no gene match: 6. A few counts support this clonotype. Its antigen is as yet unknown. A process of 5'RACE template switching, which added a universal primer site and UMIs, was used to make TCR cDNA. TCRdb processed the 5' RACE reads anew with MiXCR; each CDR3 protein has one entry. This table holds about 320,000 distinct CDR3 sequences, over 3.5% found once. Overall study findings and caveats: Weaker, the secondary response had a peak occurring faster, on day 5 versus 15. Most primary-vaccination clones recurred post-booster (roughly 96% CD4, roughly 87% CD8).

Sequenced here: PBMCs, sampled 15 days after the yellow fever booster vaccination. V and J are TRBV5-4 and TRBJ2-1; 8 bases are shared with TRBD2. The receptor's source is a man aged 18 to 30 who received the YFV17D yellow fever vaccine. Here the CDR3 DNA reads TGTGCCAGCAGCCCGGGAGGGGCGAACTACAATGAGCAGTTCTTC. This translates into CASSPGGANYNEQFF.